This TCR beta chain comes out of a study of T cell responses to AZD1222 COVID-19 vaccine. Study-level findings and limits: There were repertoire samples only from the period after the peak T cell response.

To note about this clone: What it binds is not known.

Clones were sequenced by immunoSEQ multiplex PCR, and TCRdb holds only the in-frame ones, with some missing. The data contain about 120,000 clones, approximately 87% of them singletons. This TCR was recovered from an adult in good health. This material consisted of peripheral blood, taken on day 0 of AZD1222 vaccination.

The CDR3 here is CASSIRGPNTEAFF. CDR3 in DNA: TGTGCCAGTAGTATTAGGGGGCCTAACACTGAAGCTTTCTTT. The rearrangement joins TRBV19 to TRBJ1-1; 7 nucleotides agree with TRBD1. Germline V gene data show CDR1 as LNHDA and CDR2 as SQIVND (reference sequence). Germline trimming cut 3 bases from V and 2 bases from J; bases unmatched to any gene: 3. This CDR3 contains 14 residues.